This section outlines one T cell receptor beta chain sequence together with its context. Its antigen is still unknown. These data belong to a study of cytomegalovirus exposure and HLA in healthy donors. Regarding the study as a whole: Relative to equally common others, HLA-associated TCR beta chains showed greater clonal expansion in a later analysis. Highly shared sequence variants in one cluster were likely a sequencing artifact.

Germline V gene sequence: CDR1 GTSNPN, CDR2 SVGIG (reference sequence). Between the trimmed V and J ends, which lost 1 base and 9 bases, there was a span of 25 bases. This CDR3 has 17 residues. The PCR contained 60 Vbeta and 13 Jbeta primers. TCRdb keeps only in-frame clones here, not all; method: immunoSEQ multiplex PCR. The data contain fewer than 55,000 clones, roughly 70% of them singletons. The sequence came from a woman in her forties or fifties in good health and CMV-seropositive. The chain joins TRBV30 to TRBJ2-1; weak D call: TRBD1 (6 bases). The sequenced sample consisted of PBMCs. CDR3: CAWSAPTGHLFGVEQFF. The CDR3 DNA reads TGTGCCTGGAGTGCCCCCACGGGACACCTTTTTGGGGTTGAGCAGTTCTTC.